These T cell receptor beta chains were read from a single sample in a study of immune evolution from preneoplasia to lung adenocarcinoma. Here immunoSEQ multiplex PCR was the method, and the copy in TCRdb shows in-frame clones only, minus some. The sample has just under 2,500 clones, 85% seen once; the top ten hold approximately 8.8%. Sample: FFPE normal lung tissue adjacent to the tumor. The receptors derive from a person aged 45-60 years with lung adenocarcinoma. The CDR3 runs from the conserved cysteine through the conserved F or W. Fields, in order: clone size, D gene, J gene, V gene, CDR3 protein, CDR3 DNA. D genes are given only for firm matches. Clone sizes are given selectively: once, few, many, or a class where the clone is expanded.

clone_size: -; d_call: TRBD1; j_call: TRBJ1-2; v_call: TRBV9; cdr3_aa: CASSTPGQGNYGYTF; cdr3_nt: TGTGCCAGCAGCACTCCTGGACAGGGCAACTATGGCTACACCTTC
clone_size: -; d_call: TRBD1; j_call: TRBJ2-5; v_call: TRBV6-5; cdr3_aa: CASSLRGPETQYF; cdr3_nt: TGTGCCAGCAGTCTCAGGGGGCCAGAGACCCAGTACTTC
clone_size: -; d_call: -; j_call: TRBJ1-5; v_call: TRBV30; cdr3_aa: CAWMDGGIQPQHF; cdr3_nt: TGTGCCTGGATGGATGGGGGCATTCAGCCCCAGCATTTT
clone_size: -; d_call: -; j_call: TRBJ2-4; v_call: TRBV2; cdr3_aa: CASTGGAGNIQYF; cdr3_nt: TGTGCCAGCACCGGAGGGGCAGGGAACATTCAGTACTTC
clone_size: -; d_call: -; j_call: TRBJ2-3; v_call: TRBV28; cdr3_aa: CASSSNTDTQYF; cdr3_nt: TGTGCCAGCAGTTCCAATACAGATACGCAGTATTTT
clone_size: -; d_call: TRBD2; j_call: TRBJ2-3; v_call: TRBV5-5; cdr3_aa: CASSWSGRTDTQYF; cdr3_nt: TGTGCCAGCAGTTGGAGCGGGAGGACAGATACGCAGTATTTT
clone_size: -; d_call: -; j_call: TRBJ2-3; v_call: TRBV27; cdr3_aa: CASSYGTPYTDTQYF; cdr3_nt: TGTGCCAGCAGTTATGGGACCCCCTATACAGATACGCAGTATTTT
clone_size: -; d_call: TRBD1; j_call: TRBJ2-2; v_call: TRBV30; cdr3_aa: CAWSIQGADGELFF; cdr3_nt: TGTGCCTGGAGTATCCAGGGGGCCGACGGGGAGCTGTTTTTT
clone_size: -; d_call: -; j_call: TRBJ2-7; v_call: TRBV29-1; cdr3_aa: CSPSSYEQYF; cdr3_nt: TGCAGCCCGAGCTCCTACGAGCAGTACTTC
clone_size: -; d_call: TRBD2; j_call: TRBJ2-5; v_call: TRBV29-1; cdr3_aa: CSALGSGTETQYF; cdr3_nt: TGCAGCGCACTGGGTAGCGGGACGGAGACCCAGTACTTC
clone_size: -; d_call: -; j_call: TRBJ1-1; v_call: TRBV11-2; cdr3_aa: CASRFGGSSFEAFF; cdr3_nt: TGTGCCAGCAGGTTTGGAGGGTCCTCCTTTGAAGCTTTCTTT
clone_size: once; d_call: TRBD2; j_call: TRBJ2-7; v_call: TRBV10-2; cdr3_aa: CASRRAGAPYEQYF; cdr3_nt: TGCGCCAGCAGGCGAGCGGGAGCCCCCTACGAGCAGTACTTC
clone_size: once; d_call: -; j_call: TRBJ2-1; v_call: TRBV7-9; cdr3_aa: CASSPDYLVNEQFF; cdr3_nt: TGTGCCAGCAGTCCGGACTATCTGGTTAATGAGCAGTTCTTC